The 12 T cell receptor beta chains given below trace back to one sample, sequenced in a study of blood T cell repertoires in COVID-19. Sequenced by immunoSEQ multiplex PCR; TCRdb stores in-frame clones only, minus some. The sample lists around 290,000 clones; about nine tenths were seen once. What was sequenced was PBMCs or T cells enriched from blood (not recorded which). These receptor sequences come from a woman aged 40 to 50 who had recovered from COVID-19.

This chain connects TRBV18 to TRBJ2-7, with a weak D call TRBD1 (6 bases). Germline CDR1 is KGHSH and CDR2 is LQKENI. The V end lost 3 bases, the J end lost 3 bases, and 9 bases lay between the germline ends. CDR3 length: 13 residues. CDR3 coding DNA: TGTGCCAGCTCACCGCAGGGGCGCTACGAGCAGTACTTC. Protein sequence: CASSPQGRYEQYF.

This chain links TRBV6-1 with TRBJ2-2, with TRBD1 as a possible D gene (5 bases). V dropped 2 bases and J dropped 6 bases, with 7 bases sitting between them. The CDR3 spans 13 residues. From germline, CDR1 is MNHNS and CDR2 SASEGT. Here the CDR3 DNA reads TGTGCCAGCAGTGAATCAGGGTCCGGGGAGCTGTTTTTT. This codes for CASSESGSGELFF.

CDR3 coding DNA: TGTGCCAGCAGCTTAGCGACAGGTTCGAGGGCTTTCTTT. As protein: CASSLATGSRAFF. This sequence joins TRBV7-2 and TRBJ1-1, with D possibly TRBD1 on 6 matching bases. This CDR3 comprises 13 residues. Germline CDR1 SGHTA, CDR2 FQGNSA. Trimming took 0 bases from V and 11 from J, leaving 13 bases between them.

This chain connects TRBV19 to TRBJ1-1; D call uncertain. Germline values: CDR1 LNHDA, CDR2 SQIVND (reference sequence). This CDR3 region has 13 residues. Trimming removed 3 bases from V and 7 bases from J, with 12 bases in between. CDR3 loop: CASSIMEEGEAFF. The CDR3 DNA reads TGTGCCAGTAGTATCATGGAAGAGGGTGAAGCTTTCTTT.

V gene TRBV5-1 combines with J gene TRBJ1-2, with unresolved D. Trimming removed 3 bases from V and 8 bases from J, with 14 bases in between. The length of the CDR3 is 13 residues. Germline V CDR1 and CDR2: SGHRS, YFSETQ. This CDR3 is CASSSGLHWGYTF. CDR3 nucleotide sequence: TGCGCCAGCAGCTCGGGTTTGCATTGGGGCTACACCTTC.

This chain connects TRBV4-2 to TRBJ2-6, with a possible D match to TRBD2 (5 bases). V dropped 2 bases and J dropped 1 base, with 12 bases sitting between them. This CDR3 has 17 amino acids. CDR1 and CDR2 (germline): LGHNA, YNFKEQ. The CDR3 coding sequence is TGTGCCAGCAGCCAACCCCCGTGGAGGTCTGGGGCCAACGTCCTGACTTTC. The encoded protein is CASSQPPWRSGANVLTF.

The chain couples TRBV2 to TRBJ1-1, with unresolved D. The germline V gene has CDR1 SNHLY and CDR2 FYNNEI. The V gene lost 2 bases and the J gene lost 0 bases, with 7 bases spanning the gap. This CDR3 has 14 residues. The CDR3 bases are TGTGCCAGCAGTGAATCTCCTATGAACACTGAAGCTTTCTTT. Residues: CASSESPMNTEAFF.

The V call is TRBV5-1, the J call TRBJ2-5; D gene ambiguous. CDR3 length: 14 residues. CDR1 and CDR2 (germline): SGHRS, YFSETQ. V shed 4 bases and J shed 2 bases, with 12 bases lying between them. Written as DNA, the CDR3 is TGCGCCAGCAGCGAGAGAACAGAACAAGAGACCCAGTACTTC. This sequence encodes CASSERTEQETQYF.

V and J are TRBV7-6 and TRBJ1-5; D might be TRBD1 (6 bases). This CDR3 has 14 residues. The germline CDR1 and CDR2 sequences are SGHVS and FNYEAQ. V was cut by 6 bases and J by 5 bases, with 14 bases left in between. Here the CDR3 DNA reads TGTGCCAGCAGTCCTACAGGGTTGGATCAGCCCCAGCATTTT. Translating gives CASSPTGLDQPQHF.

CDR3 region: CASSLTAQPGELFF. Here the CDR3 DNA reads TGTGCCAGCAGCTTAACGGCTCAACCCGGGGAGCTGTTTTTT. The chain uses TRBV7-3 and TRBJ2-2; D unclear. The germline V gene has CDR1 SGHTA and CDR2 FQGTGA. The CDR3 sequence is 14 residues long. Trimming removed 0 bases from V and 6 bases from J, with 8 bases in between.

This clone turned up a few times. This chain joins TRBV4-3 and TRBJ1-2; 9 bases map to TRBD1. CDR1 is LGHNA and CDR2 is YSLEER in the germline V gene. Trimming at V came to 0 bases and at J to 5 bases, leaving 10 bases not matched to a gene. The CDR3 has 17 residues. This CDR3 reads CASSQDWGQGRYYGYTF. CDR3 bases: TGCGCCAGCAGCCAAGATTGGGGACAGGGTAGATATTATGGCTACACCTTC.

This rearrangement joins TRBV5-1 to TRBJ1-2; D is undetermined. This CDR3 is built from 14 residues. V was pared by 0 bases and J by 0 bases, with 6 bases between. CDR1 SGHRS and CDR2 YFSETQ come from the germline V gene. The CDR3 DNA reads as TGCGCCAGCAGCTTGGTCCCAGCTAACTATGGCTACACCTTC. It codes for CASSLVPANYGYTF.